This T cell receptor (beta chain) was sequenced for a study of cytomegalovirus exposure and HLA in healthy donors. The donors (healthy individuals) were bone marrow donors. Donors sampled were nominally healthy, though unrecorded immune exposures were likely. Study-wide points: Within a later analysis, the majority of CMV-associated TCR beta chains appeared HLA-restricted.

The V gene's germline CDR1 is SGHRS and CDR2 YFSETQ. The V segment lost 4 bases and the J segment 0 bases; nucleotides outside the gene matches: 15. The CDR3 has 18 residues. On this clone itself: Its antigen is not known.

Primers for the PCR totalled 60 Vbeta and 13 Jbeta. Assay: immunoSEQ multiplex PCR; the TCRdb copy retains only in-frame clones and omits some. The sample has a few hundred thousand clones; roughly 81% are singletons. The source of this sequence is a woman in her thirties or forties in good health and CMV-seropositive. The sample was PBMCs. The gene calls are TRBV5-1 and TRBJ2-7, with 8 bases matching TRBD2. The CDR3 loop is CASSDLTSGILSSYEQYF. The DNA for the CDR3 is TGCGCCAGCAGCGACCTAACTAGCGGAATCCTTTCCTCCTACGAGCAGTACTTC. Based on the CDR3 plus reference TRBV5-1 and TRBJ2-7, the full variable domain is KAGVTQTPRYLIKTRGQQVTLSCSPISGHRSVSWYQQTPGQGLQFLFEYFSETQRNKGNFPGRFSGRQFSNSRSEMNVSTLELGDSALYLCASSDLTSGILSSYEQYFGPGTRLTVT.